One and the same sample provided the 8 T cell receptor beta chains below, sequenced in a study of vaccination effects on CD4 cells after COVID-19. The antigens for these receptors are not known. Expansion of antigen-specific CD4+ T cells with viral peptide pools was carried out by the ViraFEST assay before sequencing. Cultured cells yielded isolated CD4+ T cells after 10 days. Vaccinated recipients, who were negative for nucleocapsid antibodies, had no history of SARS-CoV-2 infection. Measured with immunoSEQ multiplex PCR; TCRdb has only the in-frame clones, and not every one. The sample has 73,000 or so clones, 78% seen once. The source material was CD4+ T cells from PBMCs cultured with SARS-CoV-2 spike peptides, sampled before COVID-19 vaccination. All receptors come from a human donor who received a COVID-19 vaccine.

CDR3 in DNA: TGTGCCTGGACCCTACAGGGGAAGTCTGAAGCTTTCTTT. Amino acids: CAWTLQGKSEAFF. J is TRBJ1-1 and V is TRBV30; 7 bases line up with TRBD1. The CDR3 loop spans 13 amino acids. J was trimmed by 6 bases and V by 4 bases; bases with no gene match: 8. Germline lookup yields CDR1 GTSNPN and CDR2 SVGIG (reference sequence).

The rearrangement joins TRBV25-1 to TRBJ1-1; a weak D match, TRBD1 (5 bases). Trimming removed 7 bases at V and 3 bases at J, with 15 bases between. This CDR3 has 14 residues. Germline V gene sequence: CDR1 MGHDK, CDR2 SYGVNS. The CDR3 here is CASTQGRWDTEAFF. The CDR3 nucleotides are TGTGCCAGCACGCAGGGTCGGTGGGACACTGAAGCTTTCTTT.

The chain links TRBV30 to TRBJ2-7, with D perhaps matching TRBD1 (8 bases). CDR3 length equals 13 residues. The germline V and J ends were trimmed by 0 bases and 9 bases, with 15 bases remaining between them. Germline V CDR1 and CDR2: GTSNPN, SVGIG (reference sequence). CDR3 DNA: TGTGCCTGGAGTGTACAACAGGGGGGGGTGCAGTACGTC. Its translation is CAWSVQQGGVQYV.

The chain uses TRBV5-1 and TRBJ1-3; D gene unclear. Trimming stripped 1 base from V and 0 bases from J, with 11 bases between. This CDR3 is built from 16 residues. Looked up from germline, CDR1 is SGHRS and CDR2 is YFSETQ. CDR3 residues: CASSLRAESSGNTIYF. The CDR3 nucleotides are TGCGCCAGCAGCTTGCGGGCGGAGAGCTCTGGAAACACCATATATTTT.

CDR3: CASTIRGGNTIYF. The CDR3 coding sequence is TGTGCCAGCACCATCAGGGGGGGAAACACCATATATTTT. The V gene is TRBV12-3 or TRBV12-4, the J gene TRBJ1-3; 7 nucleotides align to TRBD1. This CDR3 is 13 amino acids long. Trimming at V came to 7 bases and at J to 4 bases, leaving 4 bases not matched to a gene.

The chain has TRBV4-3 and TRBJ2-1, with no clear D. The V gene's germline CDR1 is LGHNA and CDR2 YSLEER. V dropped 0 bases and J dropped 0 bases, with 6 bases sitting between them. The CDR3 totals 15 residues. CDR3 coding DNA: TGCGCCAGCAGCCAAGAGGCCGACTCCTACAATGAGCAGTTCTTC. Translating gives CASSQEADSYNEQFF.

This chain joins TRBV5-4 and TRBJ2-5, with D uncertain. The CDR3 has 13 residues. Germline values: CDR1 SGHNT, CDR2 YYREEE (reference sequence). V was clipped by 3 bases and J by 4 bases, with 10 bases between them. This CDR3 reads CASSSSRSETQYF. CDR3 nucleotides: TGTGCCAGCAGCTCCTCCAGGTCAGAGACCCAGTACTTC.

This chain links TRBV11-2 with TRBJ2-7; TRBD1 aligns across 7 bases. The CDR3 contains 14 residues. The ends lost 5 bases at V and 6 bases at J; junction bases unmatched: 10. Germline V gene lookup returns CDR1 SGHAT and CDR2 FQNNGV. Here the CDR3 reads CASSDIKNRGEQYV. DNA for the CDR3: TGTGCCAGCAGCGACATAAAGAACAGGGGCGAGCAGTACGTC.